This T cell receptor beta chain was documented in a study of type 1 regulatory T cells (dated by TCRdb to the early 2020s). As for the study more broadly: An in vitro protocol by which a Tr1-enriched, alloantigen-specific CD4 T cell product named T-allo10 was generated was characterized in the study. Patients with hematological malignancies who were receiving allogeneic hematopoietic stem cell transplantation were the group in which T-allo10 was being clinically evaluated.

Sequences SGHRS (CDR1) and YFSETQ (CDR2) are obtained from the germline V gene. The CDR3, from cysteine to phenylalanine, totals 16 residues. The retained sequence is limited to the CDR3, 48 bases, with the frame set at the first base. Compared with germline, V lacks 0 bases and J lacks 4 bases; bases without a gene match: 5. The sequencing machine was an Illumina MiSeq. TCRdb's own reprocessing of the public reads used fastp at Q25 and MiXCR and kept productive beta chains. Entries are consolidated by CDR3 protein sequence, retaining the most common genes and DNA. The sample yields roughly 71,000 distinct CDR3 sequences; about 60% were counted once. The ten largest account for 7.6% of the sample. For this clonotype: The antigen it binds to is not known. No base quality information exists; no much larger clone differs at one position.

According to the description, T-allo10 cells that came from the donor were anergic, were specific for host alloantigens, and could carry out alloantigen-specific suppression. The clonotype was recovered from a human donor in good health. The rearrangement combines TRBV5-1 with TRBJ2-1, and TRBD2 matches 9 of the central bases. Sequencing used cultured T cells, either the whole culture or a sorted T cell fraction (not recorded which). What the cell subset or site label conveys for this sample: Tr1-enriched cell product generated in vitro against host alloantigens. For the CDR3, the sequence is CASSLDPTSGYNEQFF. The sequenced DNA is TGCGCCAGCAGCTTGGACCCGACTAGCGGATACAATGAGCAGTTCTTC.